These 10 T cell receptor beta chains were all obtained from the same sample, sequenced in a study of cytomegalovirus exposure and HLA in healthy donors. The PCR made use of 60 Vbeta and 13 Jbeta primers. Clones were sequenced by immunoSEQ multiplex PCR, and TCRdb holds only the in-frame ones, with some missing. The sample shows around 69,000 clones, 70% of them seen only once. The sample comprised PBMCs. Every receptor here comes from a woman aged 45-65 years in good health and CMV-seropositive.

The chain links TRBV5-5 to TRBJ2-1, with 8 bases fitting TRBD2. The CDR3 loop spans 16 amino acids. V gave up 2 bases and J gave up 5 bases; unmatched junction bases: 9. Germline V gene data show CDR1 as SGHKS and CDR2 as YYEKEE (reference sequence). The CDR3 DNA follows: TGTGCCAGCAGCTTTTTTCCACGGGAGGGGGACAATGAGCAGTTCTTC. Protein: CASSFFPREGDNEQFF.

Comments on this clone: Other DNA sequences within the sample encode an identical CDR3. J is TRBJ2-1 and V is TRBV5-1; 10 nucleotides align to TRBD2. Losses at the gene ends were 1 base for V and 4 bases for J; bases not matched to a gene: 5. The CDR3 contains 16 residues. Germline CDR1 and CDR2: SGHRS and YFSETQ. CDR3 nucleotide sequence: TGCGCCAGCAGCTTGAGCGGGGGGGCCCTTTACAATGAGCAGTTCTTC. Translation: CASSLSGGALYNEQFF.

The V gene is TRBV12-1, the J gene TRBJ1-2; the table names TRBD1, a call not compared with the DNA. TRBV12-1 corresponds to a pseudogene. This CDR3 has 15 amino acids. In DNA, the CDR3 is TGTGCCAGCAGCTCCCGGACAGGGATGTCTTATGGCTACACCTTC. Its translation: CASSSRTGMSYGYTF.

This chain links TRBV6-5 with TRBJ1-2; TRBD1 matches 12 bases. This CDR3 contains 14 residues. With 8 bases clipped from V and 8 bases from J, the junction kept 9 bases outside the gene matches. Germline lookup yields CDR1 MNHEY and CDR2 SVGAGI. The CDR3 here is CASSKGQGAGGYTF. DNA of the CDR3: TGTGCCAGCTCAAAGGGACAGGGGGCGGGCGGCTACACCTTC.

This clone showed up just a few times. This chain connects TRBV9 to TRBJ2-3, with a possible D match to TRBD2 (7 bases). V dropped 4 bases and J dropped 6 bases, with 15 bases sitting between them. The CDR3 spans 14 residues. Germline CDR1 and CDR2: SGDLS and YYNGEE. As DNA, the CDR3 is TGTGCCAGCAGCAAATTTAAGGGGGGGGATACGCAGTATTTT. This translates into CASSKFKGGDTQYF.

V usage is TRBV5-1 and J usage is TRBJ2-7; TRBD2 is a possible D gene (6 bases). The germline V gene encodes CDR1 SGHRS and CDR2 YFSETQ. V was trimmed by 2 bases and J by 4 bases, leaving 16 bases between them. The CDR3 spans 15 residues. The CDR3: CASSFGPGEAYEQYF. DNA for the CDR3: TGCGCCAGCAGCTTTGGTCCGGGAGAGGCGTACGAGCAGTACTTC.

The rearrangement links TRBV14 to TRBJ2-5; perhaps TRBD1 as D (6 bases). CDR3 size: 18 residues. Germline CDR1 SGHDN, CDR2 FVKESK. The germline V and J ends were trimmed by 1 base and 5 bases, with 23 bases remaining between them. This chain's CDR3 is CASSQAFTGTQSHETQYF. CDR3 nucleotides: TGTGCCAGCAGCCAAGCTTTCACGGGGACACAATCTCACGAGACCCAGTACTTC.

This clone came up once. The gene calls are TRBV7-9 and TRBJ1-4, with 9 bases aligning to TRBD1. CDR3 length: 15 residues. The V gene's germline CDR1 is SEHNR and CDR2 FQNEAQ (reference sequence). With V trimmed by 5 bases and J by 6 bases, 7 bases remained unmatched. The chain's CDR3 is CASSPTRTGDEKLFF. In DNA form, the CDR3 reads TGTGCCAGCAGCCCGACGCGGACAGGGGATGAAAAACTGTTTTTT.

This clone showed up just a few times. V usage is TRBV28 and J usage is TRBJ1-3; D not resolved. V shed 6 bases and J shed 4 bases, with 10 bases lying between them. CDR1 is MDHEN and CDR2 is SYDVKM in the germline V gene. This CDR3 is built from 13 residues. This CDR3 reads CASSLLQGNTIYF. CDR3 nucleotides: TGTGCCAGCAGCCTGCTTCAGGGAAACACCATATATTTT.

This clone was seen a handful of times. The chain has TRBV7-2 and TRBJ1-2, with D unresolved. Germline lookup yields CDR1 SGHTA and CDR2 FQGNSA. This CDR3 is 12 amino acids long. V lost 2 bases to trimming and J lost 6 bases, with 7 bases between them. CDR3: CASSLWQNGYTF. In DNA, the CDR3 is TGTGCCAGCAGCTTATGGCAGAATGGCTACACCTTC.